The TCR beta chain described here comes from a study of TIL therapy for anti-PD-1-resistant metastatic lung cancer (dated by TCRdb to 2020 to 2023). As for the study more broadly: Tumors were collected before any PD-1/PD-L1 blockade, after which patients were given nivolumab, and patients who progressed were given lymphodepletion, an infusion of expanded TIL and IL-2. A median non-synonymous tumor mutation burden of approximately 1.4 mutations per megabase was determined across the cohort by whole-exome sequencing. The cohort was predominantly lung adenocarcinoma, with a handful of EGFR-mutant and two ALK-rearranged tumors, and half of patients were current or former smokers. Tumor and peripheral blood T cell receptor beta sequencing was used to track clonotypes across tumor, expanded TIL product and serial blood samples. Enrolled patients had a median age of around 50 years (range 38-75) and a median tumor PD-L1 proportion score of roughly 6%.

The CDR3, from cysteine to phenylalanine, totals 12 residues. Only CDR3 DNA is held: 36 bases, read in frame from base 1. A distance of 10 bases separates the germline ends of V and J, which lose 5 bases and 5 bases respectively. Reading the germline V gene (reference sequence) gives CDR1 MNHNY and CDR2 SVGAGI. In the paper's terms, the time point label means: pre-treatment sample, taken before nivolumab and TIL therapy. Adults with stage 4 NSCLC were enrolled from October 2017 to early 2020 in a dual-center phase I trial. Samples came from a single-arm, open-label phase I trial of tumor-infiltrating lymphocyte therapy with nivolumab in advanced non-small cell lung cancer. Blood mononuclear cells were isolated from EDTA tubes by Ficoll gradient and were snap-frozen as pellets, and DNA was extracted with a Qiagen mini-prep kit. Using bias-controlled multiplex PCR with the immunoSEQ v3 hsTCRB kit, the TCR beta CDR3 regions were amplified from genomic DNA. TCR libraries were sequenced on an Illumina NextSeq 500 to 1.5 million to 2.5 million read pairs for survey level or about 5-6.5 million for deep level. Processing in the source paper ran as follows. Clonality was reported by immunoSEQ Analyzer software, which also assigned V, D and J genes and filtered out non-productive sequences. To compare repertoires between infused TIL and blood, productive Simpson clonality was used along with the Morisita overlap index of productive TRB rearrangements. The absolute count of a clonotype in blood was estimated by multiplying the lymphocyte count by the CD3+ fraction and by the productive frequency of the clone. TCRdb mirrors the immuneACCESS table, restricted to in-frame sequences. Some clones are absent from its copies; in checked studies, under half trace to an unresolved V gene, and the reason for the others is unknown. The D gene and trimming were derived from the DNA, and the V and J assignments and clone size from that table. The sample records around 55,000 clones, about 81% of which are singletons. The ten largest make up about 2.8% of the sample.

The sample holds a few counts of this clone. Its antigen is currently not known. Base qualities are not at hand, and no much larger clone is one base apart. What the authors observed across the whole study: The study protocol defined all tumor marker inferences as exploratory. Clonotypes from the infused TIL partially replaced the baseline peripheral repertoire and then declined over months, and persistence showed no apparent association with response. Generalizability was limited because the cohort was highly selected, with more treatment-naive, never-smoker and oncogene-addicted patients included than is typical.

The receptor comes from a person aged 25 to 80 with non-small cell lung cancer. The sample was blood, taken at baseline. The sequence is built from TRBV6-6 and TRBJ2-7; the D gene assignment is ambiguous. The CDR3 region reads CASSRPRNEQYF. Here is the DNA: TGTGCCAGCAGTAGGCCGCGGAACGAGCAGTACTTC.